This record covers a single TCR beta chain. Repertoires were generated with immunoSEQ multiplex PCR, while TCRdb's copy carries only in-frame clones and drops some. The data show some 65,000 clones, with roughly 86% seen just once and approximately 16% held by the top ten. Germline CDR1 and CDR2: LGHDT and YNNKEL (reference sequence). Trimming took 0 bases from V and 0 from J, leaving 9 bases between them. The CDR3 length is 16 residues. The data were obtained in a study of blood T cell repertoires in COVID-19. Study-wide background: Nucleic acid was either cDNA or gDNA, and it came from T cells, B-cell-depleted T cells, or PBMCs.

The source material was peripheral blood. The chain employs TRBV3-1 (or the pseudogene TRBV3-2) and TRBJ1-5; weak D call: TRBD1 (5 bases). The source of this sequence is a man aged 40-55 years with COVID-19, enrolled during active disease. In nucleotides, the CDR3 is TGTGCCAGCAGCCAAGACGGGGGGGTTAGCAATCAGCCCCAGCATTTT. Translating it yields CASSQDGGVSNQPQHF.